This is a list of T cell receptor beta chains from one sample in a study of radiotherapy plus CTLA-4 blockade in lung cancer. This table comes from immunoSEQ multiplex PCR, and its TCRdb copy is limited to in-frame clones, with some not included. The table shows 60,000 or so clones, with 77% occurring only once. Here the sequenced sample was peripheral blood, taken from a patient treated with radiotherapy plus ipilimumab. Receptors originate from a human donor with non-small cell lung cancer who had a partial response to radiotherapy plus ipilimumab. The CDR3 runs from the conserved cysteine through the conserved F or W. The D gene is left open where the match is weak. Size is omitted from some rows. Given values are once, few, many or a class for expanded clones.

J gene	clone size	CDR3 length	D gene	V gene	CDR3 protein	CDR3 DNA
TRBJ1-4	NA	13	TRBD1	TRBV15	CATTTGTDEKLFF	TGTGCCACCACAACCGGGACAGATGAAAAACTGTTTTTT
TRBJ2-7	NA	17	TRBD1	TRBV7-9	CASSLYGRDRGDYEQYF	TGTGCCAGCAGCCTCTATGGGCGGGACAGGGGAGACTACGAGCAGTACTTC
TRBJ2-7	NA	14	NA	TRBV6-1	CASTIEAGALEQYF	TGTGCCAGCACGATTGAGGCAGGGGCCCTGGAGCAGTACTTC
TRBJ1-1	NA	14	NA	TRBV6-5	CASSLIDLNTEAFF	TGTGCCAGCAGCTTAATTGACTTGAACACTGAAGCTTTCTTT
TRBJ1-5	NA	15	NA	TRBV7-8	CASSKTEHSNQPQHF	TGTGCCAGCAGCAAGACAGAGCATAGCAATCAGCCCCAGCATTTT
TRBJ2-1	few	17	TRBD2	TRBV6-4	CASSAFSLAGDYNEQFF	TGTGCCAGCAGTGCCTTCTCGCTAGCGGGGGACTACAATGAGCAGTTCTTC
TRBJ1-6	NA	16	NA	TRBV4-1	CASSQDHPTDNSPLHF	TGCGCCAGCAGCCAAGATCACCCCACTGATAATTCACCCCTCCACTTT
TRBJ2-2	NA	14	NA	TRBV15	CATSRAGNTGELFF	TGTGCCACCAGCAGAGCCGGGAACACCGGGGAGCTGTTTTTT
TRBJ2-1	NA	14	NA	TRBV6-5	CASSIQGSNNEQFF	TGTGCCAGCAGTATCCAGGGGAGCAACAATGAGCAGTTCTTC
TRBJ2-5	NA	15	TRBD2	TRBV9	CASSPQAGYSETQYF	TGTGCCAGCAGCCCTCAAGCGGGGTATTCAGAGACCCAGTACTTC
TRBJ2-3	NA	16	TRBD1	TRBV5-1	CASSLVGQGAIDTQYF	TGCGCCAGCAGCTTGGTGGGACAGGGGGCGATAGATACGCAGTATTTT